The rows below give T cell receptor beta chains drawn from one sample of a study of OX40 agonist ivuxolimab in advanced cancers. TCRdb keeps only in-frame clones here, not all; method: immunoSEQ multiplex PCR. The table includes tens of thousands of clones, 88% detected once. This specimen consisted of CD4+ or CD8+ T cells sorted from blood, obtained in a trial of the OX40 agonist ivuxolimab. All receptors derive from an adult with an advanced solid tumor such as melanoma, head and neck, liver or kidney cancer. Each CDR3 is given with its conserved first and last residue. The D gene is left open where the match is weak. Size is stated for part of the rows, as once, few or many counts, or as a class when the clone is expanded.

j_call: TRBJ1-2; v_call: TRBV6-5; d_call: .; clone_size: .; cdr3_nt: TGTGCCAGCCCCCCCCCGTTCTATGGCTACACCTTC; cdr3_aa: CASPPPFYGYTF
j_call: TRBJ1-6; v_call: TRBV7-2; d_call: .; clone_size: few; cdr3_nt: TGTGCCAGCAGCTTAGGGGGGCTTAATTCACCCCTCCACTTT; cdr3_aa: CASSLGGLNSPLHF
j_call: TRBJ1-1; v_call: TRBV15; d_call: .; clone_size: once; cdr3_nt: TGTGCCACCAGCAGGGGTATGGGCATCAACACTGAAGCTTTCTTT; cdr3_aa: CATSRGMGINTEAFF
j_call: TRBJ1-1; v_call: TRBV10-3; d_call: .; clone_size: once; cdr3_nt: TGTGCCATCAGTGAGAACACTGAAGCTTTCTTT; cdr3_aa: CAISENTEAFF
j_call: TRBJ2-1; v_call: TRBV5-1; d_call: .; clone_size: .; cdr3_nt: TGCGCCAGCAGCTTACTGGGGGCCTCCTACAATGAGCAGTTCTTC; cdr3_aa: CASSLLGASYNEQFF
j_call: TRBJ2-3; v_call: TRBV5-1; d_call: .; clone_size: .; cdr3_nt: TGCGCCAGCAGCCTCACGGGGGGCCCAGATACGCAGTATTTT; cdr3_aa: CASSLTGGPDTQYF
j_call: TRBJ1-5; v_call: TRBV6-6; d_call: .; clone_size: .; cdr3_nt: TGTGCCAGCAAGAAGGACACTTGGGGCAATCAGCCCCAGCATTTT; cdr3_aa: CASKKDTWGNQPQHF
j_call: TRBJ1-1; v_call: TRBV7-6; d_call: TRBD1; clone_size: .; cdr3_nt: TGTGCCAGCAGCGAAGGGGGGGGACAGGGTTCAGCTTTCTTT; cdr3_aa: CASSEGGGQGSAFF
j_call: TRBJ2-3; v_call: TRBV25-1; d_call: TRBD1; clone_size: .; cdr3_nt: TGTGCCAGCAGTGGGCAACAGGGAACAGGGGCCAACACAGATACGCAGTATTTT; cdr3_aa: CASSGQQGTGANTDTQYF
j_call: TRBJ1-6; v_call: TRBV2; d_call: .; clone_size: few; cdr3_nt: TGTGCCAGCACCTCCGCCCAACAGGGTTATTCACCCCTCCACTTT; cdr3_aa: CASTSAQQGYSPLHF
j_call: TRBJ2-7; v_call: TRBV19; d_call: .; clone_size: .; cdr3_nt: TGTGCCAGTAGTATCGCCGGGGCTGGACTACTCTACGAGCAGTACTTC; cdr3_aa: CASSIAGAGLLYEQYF
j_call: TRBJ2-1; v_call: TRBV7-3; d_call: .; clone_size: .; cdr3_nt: TGTGCCAGCAGCCCGACCCGATCCGAGGGATCGGATGAGCAGTTCTTC; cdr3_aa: CASSPTRSEGSDEQFF
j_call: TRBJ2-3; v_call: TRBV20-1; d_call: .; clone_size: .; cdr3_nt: TGCAGTGCTAGCTATGATACGCAGTATTTT; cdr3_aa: CSASYDTQYF
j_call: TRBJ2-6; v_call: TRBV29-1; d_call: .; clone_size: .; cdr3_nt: TGCAGCGTTGAAGGTGGCTCTGGGGCCAACGTCCTGACTTTC; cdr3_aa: CSVEGGSGANVLTF
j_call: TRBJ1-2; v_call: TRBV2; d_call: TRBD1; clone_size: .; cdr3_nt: TGTGCCAGCAGAGCATTCGGACAGGGGCCGCGTGGCTACACCTTC; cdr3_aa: CASRAFGQGPRGYTF
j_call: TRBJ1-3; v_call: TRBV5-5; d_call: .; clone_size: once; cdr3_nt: TGTGCCAGCTCCTATGAGGGAGCCCCTGGAAACACCATATATTTT; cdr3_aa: CASSYEGAPGNTIYF
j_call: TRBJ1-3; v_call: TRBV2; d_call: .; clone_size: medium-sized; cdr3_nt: TGTGCCAGCAGGGGAGAGACCCCCTCTGGTGGAAACACCATATATTTT; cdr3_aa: CASRGETPSGGNTIYF
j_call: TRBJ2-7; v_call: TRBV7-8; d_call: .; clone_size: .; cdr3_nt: TGTGCCAGCAGCTTAGTTTTTTCTAGTGATAACTACGAGCAGTACTTC; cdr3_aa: CASSLVFSSDNYEQYF
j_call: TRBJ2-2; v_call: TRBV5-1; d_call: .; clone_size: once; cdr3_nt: TGCGCCAGCCGGACCGGGCAGGGGACCGGGGAGCTGTTTTTT; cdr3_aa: CASRTGQGTGELFF
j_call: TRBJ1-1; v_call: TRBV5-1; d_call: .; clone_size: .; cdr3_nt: TGCGCCAGCCGACCCGGGACTACCCTCATGAACACTGAAGCTTTCTTT; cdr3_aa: CASRPGTTLMNTEAFF
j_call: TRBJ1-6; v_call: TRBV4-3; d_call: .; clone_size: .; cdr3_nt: TGCGCCAGCAGCCAAGGGAACAGGCAGGATTCACCCCTCCACTTT; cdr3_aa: CASSQGNRQDSPLHF
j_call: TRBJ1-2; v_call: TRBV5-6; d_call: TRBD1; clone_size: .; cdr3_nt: TGTGCCAGCAGCTCCAACCCGACAGGGAACTATGGCTACACCTTC; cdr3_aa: CASSSNPTGNYGYTF